The entry that follows covers one TCR beta chain sequence. What it recognizes is unknown. Per the germline V gene, CDR1 is SGHRS and CDR2 is YFSETQ. V was trimmed by 0 bases and J by 13 bases, leaving 15 bases between them. The CDR3 sequence is 13 residues long. Assay: immunoSEQ multiplex PCR; the TCRdb copy retains only in-frame clones and omits some. The sample holds fewer than 150,000 clones, 93% seen once. This entry comes from a study of T cell responses to AZD1222 COVID-19 vaccine. Overall study findings and caveats: The number of AZD1222 recipients seropositive at baseline was only five or six.

This sample comprised peripheral blood, obtained on day 0 of AZD1222 vaccination. The TCR sequence derives from an adult in good health. This chain joins TRBV5-1 and TRBJ2-3, with D unresolved. CDR3 residues: CASSLDLGKWKYF. In nucleotides, the CDR3 is TGCGCCAGCAGCTTGGACCTTGGAAAGTGGAAGTATTTT.